These 5 T cell receptor beta chains were sequenced from one sample in a study of blood T cell repertoires in COVID-19. Here immunoSEQ multiplex PCR was the method, and the copy in TCRdb shows in-frame clones only, minus some. The sample consists of 150,000 to 200,000 clones, more than 75% of them appearing once. Specimen: PBMCs or T cells enriched from blood (not recorded which). These receptors all stem from a woman between 50 and 59 years old who had recovered from COVID-19.

The chain combines TRBV7-3 with TRBJ2-7, with 12 bases matching TRBD1. The trim removed 2 bases at V and 4 bases at J, leaving 6 bases unmatched. CDR3 length equals 16 residues. From germline, CDR1 is SGHTA and CDR2 FQGTGA. CDR3 region: CASSLQAGQGAYEQYF. CDR3 nucleotides: TGTGCCAGCAGCTTACAGGCGGGACAGGGGGCTTACGAGCAGTACTTC. The full variable domain, in which reference TRBV7-3 and TRBJ2-7 provide the parts outside the CDR3, is GAGVSQTPSNKVTEKGKYVELRCDPISGHTALYWYRQSLGQGPEFLIYFQGTGAADDSGLPNDRFFAVRPEGSVSTLKIQRTERGDSAVYLCASSLQAGQGAYEQYFGPGTRLTVT.

The sample holds a few counts of this clone. The V and J genes are TRBV7-6 and TRBJ1-4; possibly TRBD1 for D (6 bases). Trimming removed 2 bases from V and 7 bases from J, with 14 bases in between. The CDR3 loop spans 15 amino acids. Looked up from germline, CDR1 is SGHVS and CDR2 is FNYEAQ. CDR3 sequence: CASSLMSQGSEKLFF. The CDR3 bases are TGTGCCAGCAGCTTAATGTCTCAGGGGTCTGAAAAACTGTTTTTT. Full variable domain (outside the CDR3, taken from reference TRBV7-6 and TRBJ1-4): GAGVSQSPRYKVTKRGQDVALRCDPISGHVSLYWYRQALGQGPEFLTYFNYEAQQDKSGLPNDRFSAERPEGSISTLTIQRTEQRDSAMYRCASSLMSQGSEKLFFGSGTQLSVL.

Only a few counts were recorded for this clone. The chain links TRBV12-5 to TRBJ1-2; 8 nucleotides match TRBD1. Looked up from germline, CDR1 is LGHNT and CDR2 is FRNRAP. This CDR3 has 17 residues. V lost 4 bases to trimming and J lost 8 bases; unmatched junction nucleotides: 18. This CDR3 reads CASGYNDPGQAAGGYTF. In nucleotides, the CDR3 is TGTGCTAGTGGTTATAATGACCCGGGACAGGCGGCGGGGGGCTACACCTTC.

The V call is TRBV5-1, the J call TRBJ2-2, with a tentative D call TRBD2 (5 bases). This CDR3 region has 17 residues. Per germline, CDR1 SGHRS and CDR2 YFSETQ. The ends were cut back, 1 base at V and 0 bases at J, with 13 bases in the middle. CDR3 bases: TGCGCCAGCAGCTTGTTCGGAGCGGAGACGAACACCGGGGAGCTGTTTTTT. As protein: CASSLFGAETNTGELFF. The entire variable domain, with the rest obtained from reference TRBV5-1 and TRBJ2-2, is as follows: KAGVTQTPRYLIKTRGQQVTLSCSPISGHRSVSWYQQTPGQGLQFLFEYFSETQRNKGNFPGRFSGRQFSNSRSEMNVSTLELGDSALYLCASSLFGAETNTGELFFGEGSRLTVL.

This chain's CDR3 is CASSSTVYEAFF. In nucleotides, the CDR3 is TGTGCCAGCAGTTCAACGGTTTATGAAGCTTTCTTT. This chain connects TRBV28 to TRBJ1-1; D remains unclear. V lost 4 bases and J 7 bases, leaving 10 bases between the germline ends. The length of the CDR3 is 12 residues. CDR1 is MDHEN, CDR2 SYDVKM, per germline.